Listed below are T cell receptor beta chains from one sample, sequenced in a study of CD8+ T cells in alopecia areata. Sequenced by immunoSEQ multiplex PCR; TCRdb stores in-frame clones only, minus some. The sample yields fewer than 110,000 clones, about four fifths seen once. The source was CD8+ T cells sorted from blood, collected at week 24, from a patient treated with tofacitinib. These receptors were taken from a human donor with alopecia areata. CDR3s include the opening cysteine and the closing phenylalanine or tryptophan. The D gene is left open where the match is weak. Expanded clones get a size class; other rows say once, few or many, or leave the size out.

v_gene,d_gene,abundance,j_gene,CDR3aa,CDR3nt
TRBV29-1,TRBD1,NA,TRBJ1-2,CSVPRDRLYGYTF,TGCAGCGTCCCCCGGGACAGGCTCTATGGCTACACCTTC
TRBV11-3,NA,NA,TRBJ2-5,CASSSVSGTQYF,TGTGCCAGCAGCTCTGTGTCGGGGACCCAGTACTTC
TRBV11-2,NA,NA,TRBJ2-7,CASSREAGHPYEQYF,TGTGCCAGCAGCCGGGAAGCGGGACACCCCTACGAGCAGTACTTC
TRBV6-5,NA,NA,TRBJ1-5,CASSPFSGGQPQHF,TGTGCCAGCAGCCCTTTTTCGGGAGGTCAGCCCCAGCATTTT
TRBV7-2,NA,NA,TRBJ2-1,CASSLLGGTYNEQFF,TGTGCCAGCAGCTTATTAGGGGGAACCTACAATGAGCAGTTCTTC
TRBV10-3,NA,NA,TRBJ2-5,CAISEGYQETQYF,TGTGCCATCAGTGAAGGGTACCAAGAGACCCAGTACTTC
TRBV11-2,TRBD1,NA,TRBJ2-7,CASSTQQGHEQYF,TGTGCCAGCAGCACCCAACAGGGGCACGAGCAGTACTTC
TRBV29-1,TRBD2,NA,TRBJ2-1,CSANRLAGGYGEQFF,TGCAGCGCCAACCGCTTAGCGGGGGGGTATGGTGAGCAGTTCTTC
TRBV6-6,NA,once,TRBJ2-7,CASSWGDSYSYEQYF,TGTGCCAGCAGTTGGGGGGACAGTTACTCCTACGAGCAGTACTTC
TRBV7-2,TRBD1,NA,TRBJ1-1,CASSSPQGITVESEAFF,TGTGCCAGCAGCTCACCACAGGGGATCACGGTCGAATCTGAAGCTTTCTTT
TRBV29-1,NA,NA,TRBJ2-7,CSVEVLRRGTYEQYF,TGCAGCGTTGAAGTTCTCAGGAGGGGTACCTACGAGCAGTACTTC
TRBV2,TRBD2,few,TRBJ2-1,CASSEQAGGPNEQFF,TGTGCCAGCAGTGAACAAGCGGGGGGGCCTAATGAGCAGTTCTTC